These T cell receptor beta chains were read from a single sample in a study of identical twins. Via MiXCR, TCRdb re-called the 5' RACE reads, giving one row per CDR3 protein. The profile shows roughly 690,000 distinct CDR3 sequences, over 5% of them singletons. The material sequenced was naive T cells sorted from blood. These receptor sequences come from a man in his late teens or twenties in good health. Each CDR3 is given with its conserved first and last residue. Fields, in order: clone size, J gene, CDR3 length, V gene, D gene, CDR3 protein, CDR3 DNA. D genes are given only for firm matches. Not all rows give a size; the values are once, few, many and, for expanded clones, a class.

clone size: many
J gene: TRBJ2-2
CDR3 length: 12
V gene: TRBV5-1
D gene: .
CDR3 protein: CASSYGEPELFF
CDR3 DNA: TGCGCCAGCAGCTACGGTGAACCGGAGCTGTTTTTT

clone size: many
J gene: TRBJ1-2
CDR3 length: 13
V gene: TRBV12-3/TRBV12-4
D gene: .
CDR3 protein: CASTPSDLYGYTF
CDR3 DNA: TGTGCCAGCACTCCCAGCGATCTATATGGCTACACCTTC

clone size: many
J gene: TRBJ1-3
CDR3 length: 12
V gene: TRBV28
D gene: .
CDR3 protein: CASSLRGNTIYF
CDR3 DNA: TGTGCCAGCAGCTTAAGGGGAAACACCATATATTTT

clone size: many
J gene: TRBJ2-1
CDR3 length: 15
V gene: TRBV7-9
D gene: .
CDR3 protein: CASSLEGTSYNEQFF
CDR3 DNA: TGTGCCAGCAGCTTAGAGGGGACAAGTTACAATGAGCAGTTCTTC

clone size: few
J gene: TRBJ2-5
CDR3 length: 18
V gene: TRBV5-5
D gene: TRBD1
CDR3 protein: CASSYTPTGVGYQETQYF
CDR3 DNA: TGTGCCAGCAGCTACACCCCAACAGGGGTGGGGTACCAAGAGACCCAGTACTTC

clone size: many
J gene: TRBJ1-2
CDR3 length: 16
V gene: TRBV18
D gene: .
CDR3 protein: CASSPIPGKGNYGYTF
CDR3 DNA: TGTGCCAGCTCACCAATTCCAGGGAAAGGGAACTATGGCTACACCTTC

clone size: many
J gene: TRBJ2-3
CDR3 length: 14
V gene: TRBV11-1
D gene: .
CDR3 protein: CASTPVGEGDTQYF
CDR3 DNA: TGTGCCAGCACCCCGGTGGGTGAGGGAGATACGCAGTATTTT

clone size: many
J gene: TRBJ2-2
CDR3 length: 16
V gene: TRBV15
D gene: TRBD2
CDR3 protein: CATSRVGLANTGELFF
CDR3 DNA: TGTGCCACCAGCAGAGTGGGACTAGCAAACACCGGGGAGCTGTTTTTT

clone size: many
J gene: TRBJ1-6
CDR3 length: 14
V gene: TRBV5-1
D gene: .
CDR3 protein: CASGPDKGNSPLHF
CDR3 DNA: TGCGCCAGCGGACCCGACAAGGGAAATTCACCCCTCCACTTT

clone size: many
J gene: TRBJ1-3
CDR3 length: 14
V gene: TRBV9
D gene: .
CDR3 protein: CASSVASSGNTIYF
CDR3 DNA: TGTGCCAGCAGCGTAGCTAGCTCTGGAAACACCATATATTTT

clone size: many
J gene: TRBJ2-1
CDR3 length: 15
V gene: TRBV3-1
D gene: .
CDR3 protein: CASSQVQGPPHEQFF
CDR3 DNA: TGTGCCAGCAGCCAAGTCCAGGGTCCCCCACATGAGCAGTTCTTC

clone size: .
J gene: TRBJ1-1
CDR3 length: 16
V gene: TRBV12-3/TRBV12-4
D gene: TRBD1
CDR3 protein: CASSIPGQGMNTEAFF
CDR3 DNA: TGTGCCAGCAGTATACCGGGACAGGGAATGAACACTGAAGCTTTCTTT

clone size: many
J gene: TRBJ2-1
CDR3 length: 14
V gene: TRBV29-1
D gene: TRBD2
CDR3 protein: CSAPASGIYNEQFF
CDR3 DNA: TGCAGCGCCCCAGCTAGCGGGATCTACAATGAGCAGTTCTTC

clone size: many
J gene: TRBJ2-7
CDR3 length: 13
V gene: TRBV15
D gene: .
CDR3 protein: CATSVDRTYEQYF
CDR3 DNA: TGTGCCACCAGCGTAGACAGGACCTACGAGCAGTACTTC

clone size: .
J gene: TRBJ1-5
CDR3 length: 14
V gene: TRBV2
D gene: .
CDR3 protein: CASREDSFGQPQHF
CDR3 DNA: TGTGCCAGCAGGGAGGACAGCTTTGGTCAGCCCCAGCATTTT

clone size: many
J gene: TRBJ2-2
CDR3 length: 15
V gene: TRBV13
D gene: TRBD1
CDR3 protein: CASSPDRGRTGELFF
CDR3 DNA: TGTGCCAGCAGCCCTGACAGGGGGCGAACCGGGGAGCTGTTTTTT

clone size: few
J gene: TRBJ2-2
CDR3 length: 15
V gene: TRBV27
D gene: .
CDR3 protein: CASSKPTGKTGELFF
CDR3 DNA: TGTGCCAGCAGCAAACCCACGGGGAAAACCGGGGAGCTGTTTTTT

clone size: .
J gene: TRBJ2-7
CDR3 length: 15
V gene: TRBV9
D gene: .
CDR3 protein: CASSVSPGAAHEQYF
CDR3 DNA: TGTGCCAGCAGCGTAAGCCCAGGGGCGGCCCACGAGCAGTACTTC

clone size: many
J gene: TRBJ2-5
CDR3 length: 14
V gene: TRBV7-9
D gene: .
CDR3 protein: CASSLQALGETQYF
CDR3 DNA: TGTGCCAGCAGCTTACAGGCCCTTGGGGAGACCCAGTACTTC

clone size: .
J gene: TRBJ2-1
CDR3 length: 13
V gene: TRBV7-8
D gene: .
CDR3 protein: CASSQNTGSEQFF
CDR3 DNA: TGTGCCAGCAGCCAGAACACGGGGAGTGAGCAGTTCTTC

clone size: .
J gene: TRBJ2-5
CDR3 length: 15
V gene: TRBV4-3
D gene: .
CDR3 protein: CASSQERGHQETQYF
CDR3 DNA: TGCGCCAGCAGCCAAGAACGGGGTCACCAAGAGACCCAGTACTTC

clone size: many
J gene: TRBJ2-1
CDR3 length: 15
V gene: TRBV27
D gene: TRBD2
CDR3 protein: CASSSGTSGFNEQFF
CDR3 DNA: TGTGCCAGCAGTTCCGGGACTAGCGGGTTCAATGAGCAGTTCTTC

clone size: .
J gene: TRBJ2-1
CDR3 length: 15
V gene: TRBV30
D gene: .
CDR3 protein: CAWSRLASSYNEQFF
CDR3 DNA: TGTGCCTGGAGCAGGCTAGCGTCGTCCTACAATGAGCAGTTCTTC

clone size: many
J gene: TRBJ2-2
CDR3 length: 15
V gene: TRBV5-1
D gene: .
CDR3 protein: CASSLAGGGTGELFF
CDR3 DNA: TGCGCCAGCAGCTTGGCCGGGGGAGGCACCGGGGAGCTGTTTTTT

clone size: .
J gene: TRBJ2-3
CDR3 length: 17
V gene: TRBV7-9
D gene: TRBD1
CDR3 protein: CASSPIFGDREPNTQYF
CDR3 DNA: TGTGCCAGCAGCCCGATTTTCGGGGACAGAGAACCTAATACGCAGTATTTT

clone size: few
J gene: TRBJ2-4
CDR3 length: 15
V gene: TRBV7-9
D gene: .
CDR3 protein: CASSLAAVAKNIQYF
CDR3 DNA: TGTGCCAGCAGCTTAGCTGCCGTAGCCAAAAACATTCAGTACTTC

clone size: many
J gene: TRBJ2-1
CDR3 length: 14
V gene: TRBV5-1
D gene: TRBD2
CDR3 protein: CASSSGGELDEQFF
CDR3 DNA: TGCGCCAGCAGCTCGGGAGGTGAATTGGATGAGCAGTTCTTC

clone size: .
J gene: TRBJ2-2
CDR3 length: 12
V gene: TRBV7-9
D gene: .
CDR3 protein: CASRAGNGELFF
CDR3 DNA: TGTGCCAGCCGCGCGGGAAACGGGGAGCTGTTTTTT